The rows below give T cell receptor beta chains drawn from one sample of a study of blood T cell repertoires in COVID-19. Produced via immunoSEQ multiplex PCR; TCRdb's table is partial and in-frame only. The table records nearly 350,000 clones, 88% of them present only once. The sample comprised peripheral blood. These receptor sequences come from a woman in her 70s with COVID-19, enrolled during active disease. Each CDR3 is given with its conserved first and last residue. The D gene is left open where the match is weak. Size is omitted from some rows. Given values are once, few, many or a class for expanded clones.

>17|TRBJ1-4|TRBV24-1|NA|NA
TGTGCCACCAGTGATCCGACTTCAGGGGCGGCTAATGAAAAACTGTTTTTT
CATSDPTSGAANEKLFF
>13|TRBJ1-2|TRBV12-5|NA|NA
TGTGCTAGTGGTTCCCGCCGGGAGGCGGGCTACACCTTC
CASGSRREAGYTF
>14|TRBJ2-1|TRBV30|TRBD2|NA
TGTGCCTGGCGGGGGGTCAGAAGCTACAATGAGCAGTTCTTC
CAWRGVRSYNEQFF
>14|TRBJ1-1|TRBV4-1|NA|NA
TGCGCCAGCAGCCAAGATTTTGGGGGCGCGAAAGCTTTCTTT
CASSQDFGGAKAFF
>14|TRBJ1-3|TRBV11-2|NA|NA
TGTGCCAGCAGCCGACAGGATCAAGGAAACACCATATATTTT
CASSRQDQGNTIYF
>13|TRBJ1-1|TRBV19|TRBD1|NA
TGTGCCAGTAGGCCAGGGGGAGGCACTGAAGCTTTCTTT
CASRPGGGTEAFF
>15|TRBJ1-4|TRBV28|TRBD1|NA
TGTGCCAGCAGTGTCCCGGGACAGGGAAATGAAAAACTGTTTTTT
CASSVPGQGNEKLFF
>17|TRBJ2-1|TRBV4-3|TRBD2|NA
TGCGCCAGCAGCCAAGATCCCCCCGGACTAGTGGGCAATGAGCAGTTCTTC
CASSQDPPGLVGNEQFF
>15|TRBJ1-5|TRBV19|NA|NA
TGTGCCAGTAGTATAGGGCGGGGGGTAAGCGTAGCCCAGCATTTT
CASSIGRGVSVAQHF
>13|TRBJ1-2|TRBV12-3/TRBV12-4|NA|once
TGTGCCAGCAGTACTGGGGGCGGCTATGGCTACACCTTC
CASSTGGGYGYTF
>13|TRBJ2-7|TRBV28|NA|NA
TGTGCCAGCAGTTTATGGCAGCGGGACGAGCAGTACTTC
CASSLWQRDEQYF
>14|TRBJ2-7|TRBV3-1/TRBV3-2|TRBD1|NA
TGTGCCAGCAGCCGGGACAGGGTAGGGTACGAGCAGTACTTC
CASSRDRVGYEQYF
>15|TRBJ1-2|TRBV6-5|TRBD1|NA
TGTGCCAGCAGCCGGACGACAGGGATCAAGGAAGGCTACACCTTC
CASSRTTGIKEGYTF
>15|TRBJ1-1|TRBV2|TRBD1|NA
TGTGCCAGCAGGGCCTCGGGACAGGGTAGGACTGAAGCTTTCTTT
CASRASGQGRTEAFF
>12|TRBJ2-5|TRBV2|NA|NA
TGTGCCTGTCAGGGGTCACAAGAGACCCAGTACTTC
CACQGSQETQYF
>12|TRBJ1-2|TRBV6-2/TRBV6-3|NA|NA
TGTGCCAGCAGTTACCCCAGATATGGCTACACCTTC
CASSYPRYGYTF
>13|TRBJ2-1|TRBV6-6|NA|NA
TGTGCCAGCAGTGCTCAGGAAATCAATGAGCAGTTCTTC
CASSAQEINEQFF
>16|TRBJ1-5|TRBV5-8|NA|NA
TGTGCCAGCAGCTTGAAGGGGAGGGCTAGCAATCAGCCCCAGCATTTT
CASSLKGRASNQPQHF
>13|TRBJ2-7|TRBV7-3|TRBD1|NA
TGTGCCAGCAGCTTGGGACAGGGTGGAGAGCAGTACTTC
CASSLGQGGEQYF
>13|TRBJ2-1|TRBV25-1|NA|NA
TGTGCCAGCAGCCCGCTAGATAGAAGTGAGCAGTTCTTC
CASSPLDRSEQFF
>16|TRBJ2-1|TRBV11-3|NA|NA
TGTGCCAGCAGCTTAGATGGAGTAGGCAGGGAAGCTGAGCAGTTCTTC
CASSLDGVGREAEQFF
>13|TRBJ1-5|TRBV19|TRBD1|NA
TGTGCCAGTAGTGACAGGGGTGACCAGCCCCAGCATTTT
CASSDRGDQPQHF
>16|TRBJ1-4|TRBV4-3|NA|NA
TGCGCCAGCAGCCACCAGGGCGGGGTAGCTAATGAAAAACTGTTTTTT
CASSHQGGVANEKLFF
>15|TRBJ1-3|TRBV24-1|TRBD1|NA
TGTGCCCGGCCGCAGGGACAGTACTCTGGAAACACCATATATTTT
CARPQGQYSGNTIYF
>16|TRBJ2-5|TRBV10-3|TRBD2|NA
TGTGCCATCAGTGATGCAGCGGGGGGGCCAGGAGAGACCCAGTACTTC
CAISDAAGGPGETQYF
>13|TRBJ1-2|TRBV3-1/TRBV3-2|TRBD1|NA
TGTGCCAGCAGCCAAGGGGACAGGAGTCGCTACACCTTC
CASSQGDRSRYTF